The source of this TCR beta chain is a study of early T cells in non-severe SARS-CoV-2 infection. About the study: Whole-blood bulk RNA, unsorted, was sequenced, and chains were unpaired.

Each CDR3 protein is one row after TCRdb ran MiXCR on the 5' RACE reads. The profile shows fewer than 40,000 distinct CDR3 sequences, around 4.1% of them singletons. This clonotype was picked up a small number of times. Its matching antigen is unknown. Study findings and constraints: In VDJdb matching, anti-spike CD8 responses were favored while private and CD4 specificities went missing.

CDR1 is KGHDR, CDR2 SFDVKD, per germline. There are 15 residues in the CDR3. Trimming removed 3 bases from V and 2 bases from J, with 12 bases in between. This rearrangement joins TRBV24-1 to TRBJ1-2; D may be TRBD1 (5 bases). The sequence derives from an adult who was a healthcare worker with PCR-confirmed SARS-CoV-2 infection or an uninfected control (not recorded which). The sample comprised whole blood. The CDR3 region is CATSDPQDNNYGYTF. CDR3 in DNA: TGTGCCACCAGTGATCCACAGGATAACAACTATGGCTACACCTTC.